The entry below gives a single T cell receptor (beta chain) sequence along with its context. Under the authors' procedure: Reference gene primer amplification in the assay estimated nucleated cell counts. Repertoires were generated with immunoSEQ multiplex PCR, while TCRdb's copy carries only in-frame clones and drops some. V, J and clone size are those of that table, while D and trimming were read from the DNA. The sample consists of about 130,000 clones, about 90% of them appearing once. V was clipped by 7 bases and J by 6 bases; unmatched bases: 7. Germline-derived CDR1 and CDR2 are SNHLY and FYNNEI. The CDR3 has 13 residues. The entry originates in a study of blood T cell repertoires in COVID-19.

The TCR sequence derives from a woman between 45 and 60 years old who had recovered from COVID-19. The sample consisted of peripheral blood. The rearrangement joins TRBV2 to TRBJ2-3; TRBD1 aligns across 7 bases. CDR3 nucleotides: TGTGCCAGCAAAAACAGGGGTTCTGATACGCAGTATTTT. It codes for CASKNRGSDTQYF.